This T cell receptor (beta chain) was retrieved from a study of T cells in Graves' hyperthyroidism and ophthalmopathy. This clonotype showed up many times. Its antigen is still unknown. The TCR beta CDR3 regions underwent amplification using RNA transcripts as the source. First-round RT-PCR of the TCR CDR3 relied on the HTBI primer set. TCRdb fed the multiplex PCR reads into MiXCR, producing one record per CDR3 protein. The sample includes hundreds of thousands of distinct CDR3 sequences, around a sixth of them seen just once. Overall study findings and caveats: Separating ophthalmopathy from stable hyperthyroidism was achieved by a 13 V-J model.

Uncontrolled infection, other autoimmune disease, pregnancy or lactation barred patients from enrollment. This CDR3 is built from 15 residues. Trimming pared 1 base from V and 1 base from J, leaving 8 bases between. The germline V gene has CDR1 SGHTA and CDR2 FQGNSA. This receptor was taken from a woman aged 45-65 years with Graves' hyperthyroidism that later progressed to Graves' ophthalmopathy. The specimen sequenced was blood. The chain uses TRBV7-2 and TRBJ2-1; D is perhaps TRBD1 (6 bases). The CDR3 DNA reads TGTGCCAGCAGCTTAGGAGGACAGTCCTACAATGAGCAGTTCTTC. Amino acids: CASSLGGQSYNEQFF.